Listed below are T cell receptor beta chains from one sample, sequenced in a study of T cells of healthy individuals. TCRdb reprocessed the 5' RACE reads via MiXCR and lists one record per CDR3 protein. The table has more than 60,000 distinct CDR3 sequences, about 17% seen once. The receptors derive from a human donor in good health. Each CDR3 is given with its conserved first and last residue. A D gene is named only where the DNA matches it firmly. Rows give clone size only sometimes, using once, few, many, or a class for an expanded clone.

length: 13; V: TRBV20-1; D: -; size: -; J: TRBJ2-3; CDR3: CSASSRATDTQYF; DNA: TGCAGTGCTAGTTCCAGGGCCACAGATACGCAGTATTTT
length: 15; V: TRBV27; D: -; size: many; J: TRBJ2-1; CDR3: CASSFGLPVMHEQFF; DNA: TGTGCCAGCAGTTTCGGTCTCCCCGTGATGCATGAGCAGTTCTTC
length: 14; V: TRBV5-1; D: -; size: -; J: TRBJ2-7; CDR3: CASSLLDTGGEQYF; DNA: TGCGCCAGCAGCTTGTTGGACACCGGGGGCGAGCAGTACTTC
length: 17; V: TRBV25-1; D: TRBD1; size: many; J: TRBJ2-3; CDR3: CASTPVRPGQGPDTQYF; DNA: TGTGCCAGCACCCCAGTGAGGCCGGGACAGGGTCCAGATACGCAGTATTTT
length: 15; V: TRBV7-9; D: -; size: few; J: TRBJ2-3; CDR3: CASGPRGGMADTQYF; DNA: TGTGCCAGCGGTCCCCGAGGGGGGATGGCTGATACGCAGTATTTT
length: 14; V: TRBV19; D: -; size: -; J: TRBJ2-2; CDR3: CASSTGTNTGELFF; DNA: TGTGCCAGTAGTACAGGGACGAACACCGGGGAGCTGTTTTTT
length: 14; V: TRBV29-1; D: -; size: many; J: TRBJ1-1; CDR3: CSVESFSMNTEAFF; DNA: TGCAGCGTTGAGTCGTTCAGTATGAACACTGAAGCTTTCTTT
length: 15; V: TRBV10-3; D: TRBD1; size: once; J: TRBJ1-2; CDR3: CAISVDSSGQGSYTF; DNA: TGTGCCATCAGTGTGGACTCTTCGGGACAGGGAAGCTACACCTTC
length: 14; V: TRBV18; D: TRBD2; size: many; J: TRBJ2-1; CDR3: CASSAGLAGGEQFF; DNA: TGTGCCAGCTCAGCAGGACTAGCGGGAGGTGAGCAGTTCTTC
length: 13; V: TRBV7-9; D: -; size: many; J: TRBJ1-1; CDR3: CASSWDGETEAFF; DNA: TGTGCCAGCAGCTGGGACGGCGAGACTGAAGCTTTCTTT